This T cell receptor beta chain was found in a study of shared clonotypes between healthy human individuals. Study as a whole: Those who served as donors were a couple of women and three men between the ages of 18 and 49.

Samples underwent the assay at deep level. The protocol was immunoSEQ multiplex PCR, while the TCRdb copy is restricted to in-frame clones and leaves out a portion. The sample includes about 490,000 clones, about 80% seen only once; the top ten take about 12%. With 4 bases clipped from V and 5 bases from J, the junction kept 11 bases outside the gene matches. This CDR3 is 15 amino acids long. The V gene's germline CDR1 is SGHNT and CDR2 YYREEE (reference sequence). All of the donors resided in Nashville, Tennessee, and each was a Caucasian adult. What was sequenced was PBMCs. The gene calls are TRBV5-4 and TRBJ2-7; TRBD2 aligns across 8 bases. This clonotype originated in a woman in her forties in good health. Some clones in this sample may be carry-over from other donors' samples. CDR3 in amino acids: CASSRTSGDWDEQYF. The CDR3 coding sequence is TGTGCCAGCAGCAGAACTAGCGGAGATTGGGACGAGCAGTACTTC.